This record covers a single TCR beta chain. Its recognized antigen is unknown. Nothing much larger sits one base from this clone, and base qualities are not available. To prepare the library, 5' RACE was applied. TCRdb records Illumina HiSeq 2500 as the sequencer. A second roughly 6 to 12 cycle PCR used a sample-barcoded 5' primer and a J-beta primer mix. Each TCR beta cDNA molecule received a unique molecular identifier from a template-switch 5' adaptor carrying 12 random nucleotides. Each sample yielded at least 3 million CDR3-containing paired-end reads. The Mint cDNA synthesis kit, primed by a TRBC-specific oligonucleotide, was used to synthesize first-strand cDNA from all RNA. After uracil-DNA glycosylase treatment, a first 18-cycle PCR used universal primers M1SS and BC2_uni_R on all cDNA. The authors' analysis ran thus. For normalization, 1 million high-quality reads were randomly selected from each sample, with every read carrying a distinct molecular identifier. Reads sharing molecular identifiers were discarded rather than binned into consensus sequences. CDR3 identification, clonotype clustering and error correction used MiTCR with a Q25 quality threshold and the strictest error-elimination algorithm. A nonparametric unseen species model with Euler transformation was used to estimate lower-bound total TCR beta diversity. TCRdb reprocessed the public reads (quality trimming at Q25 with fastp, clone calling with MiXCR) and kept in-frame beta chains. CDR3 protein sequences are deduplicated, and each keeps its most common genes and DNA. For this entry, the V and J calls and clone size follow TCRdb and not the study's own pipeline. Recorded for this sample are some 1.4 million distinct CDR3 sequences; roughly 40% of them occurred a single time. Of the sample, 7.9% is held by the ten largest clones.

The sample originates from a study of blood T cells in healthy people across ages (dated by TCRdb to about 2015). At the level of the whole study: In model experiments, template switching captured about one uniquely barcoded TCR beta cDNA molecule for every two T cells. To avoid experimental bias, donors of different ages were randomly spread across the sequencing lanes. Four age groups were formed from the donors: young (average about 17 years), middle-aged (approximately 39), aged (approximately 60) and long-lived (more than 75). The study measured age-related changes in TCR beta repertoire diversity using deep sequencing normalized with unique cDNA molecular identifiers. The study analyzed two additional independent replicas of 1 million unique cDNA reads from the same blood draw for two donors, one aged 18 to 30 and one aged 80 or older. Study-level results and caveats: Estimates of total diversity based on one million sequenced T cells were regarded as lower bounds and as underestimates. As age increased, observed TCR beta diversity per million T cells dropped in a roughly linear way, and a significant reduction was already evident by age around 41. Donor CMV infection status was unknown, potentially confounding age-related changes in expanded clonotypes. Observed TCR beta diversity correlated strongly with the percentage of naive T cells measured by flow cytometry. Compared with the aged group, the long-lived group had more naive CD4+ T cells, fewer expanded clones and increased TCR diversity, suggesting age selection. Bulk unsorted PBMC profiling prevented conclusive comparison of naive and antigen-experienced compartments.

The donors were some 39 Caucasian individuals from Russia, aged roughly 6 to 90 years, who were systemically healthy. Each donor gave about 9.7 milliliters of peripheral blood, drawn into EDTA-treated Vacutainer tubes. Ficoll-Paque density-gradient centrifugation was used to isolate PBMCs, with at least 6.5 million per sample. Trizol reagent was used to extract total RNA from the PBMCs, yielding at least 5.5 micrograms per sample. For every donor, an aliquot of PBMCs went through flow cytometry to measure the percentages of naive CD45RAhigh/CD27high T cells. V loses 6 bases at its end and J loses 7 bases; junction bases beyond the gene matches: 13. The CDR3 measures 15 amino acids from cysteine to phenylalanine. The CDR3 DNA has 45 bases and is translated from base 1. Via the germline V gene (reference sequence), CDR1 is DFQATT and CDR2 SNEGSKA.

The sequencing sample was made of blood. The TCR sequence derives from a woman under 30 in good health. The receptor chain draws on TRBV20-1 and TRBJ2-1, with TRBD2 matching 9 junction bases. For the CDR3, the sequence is CSALPERAGGNEQFF. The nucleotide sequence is TGCAGTGCCCTCCCCGAGCGAGCGGGAGGTAATGAGCAGTTCTTC.